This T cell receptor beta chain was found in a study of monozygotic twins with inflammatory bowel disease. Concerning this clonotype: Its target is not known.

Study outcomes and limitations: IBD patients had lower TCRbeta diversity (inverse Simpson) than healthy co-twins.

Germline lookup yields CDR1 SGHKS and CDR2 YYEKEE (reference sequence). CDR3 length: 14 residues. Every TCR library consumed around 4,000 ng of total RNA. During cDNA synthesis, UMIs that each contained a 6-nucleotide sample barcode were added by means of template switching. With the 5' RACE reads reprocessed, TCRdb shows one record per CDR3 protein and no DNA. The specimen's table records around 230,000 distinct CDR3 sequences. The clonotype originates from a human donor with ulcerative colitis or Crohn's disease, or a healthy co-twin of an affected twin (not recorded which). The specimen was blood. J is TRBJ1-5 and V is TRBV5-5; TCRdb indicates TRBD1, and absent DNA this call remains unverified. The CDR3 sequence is CASSSGTDNQPQHF.